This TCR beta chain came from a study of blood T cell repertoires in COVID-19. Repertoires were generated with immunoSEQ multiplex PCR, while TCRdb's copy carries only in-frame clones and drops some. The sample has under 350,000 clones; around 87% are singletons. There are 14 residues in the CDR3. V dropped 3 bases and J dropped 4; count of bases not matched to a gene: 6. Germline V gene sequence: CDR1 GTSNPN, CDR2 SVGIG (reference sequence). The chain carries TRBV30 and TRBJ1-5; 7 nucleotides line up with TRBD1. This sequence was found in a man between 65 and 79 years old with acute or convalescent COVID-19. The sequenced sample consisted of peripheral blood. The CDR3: CAWSAGTENQPQHF. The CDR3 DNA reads TGTGCCTGGAGCGCCGGGACAGAGAATCAGCCCCAGCATTTT.